These 18 T cell receptor beta chains originate from one sample sequenced in a study of shared clonotypes between healthy human individuals. CD45RO negativity and positive selection for CCR7 defined naive CD8 cells, a population that excluded terminally differentiated effector memory CD45RA+ cells. Some clones are missing from TCRdb's copy, which holds only in-frame ones; the method was immunoSEQ multiplex PCR. Of about 2 million clones listed, about 95% are singletons. Sequences were obtained from naive CD8+ T cells sorted from blood. The source of these receptors is a young man in good health.

The sample holds one count of this clone. This chain uses TRBV7-9 with TRBJ2-5; 11 nucleotides line up with TRBD1. Germline CDR1 reads SEHNR; CDR2 reads FQNEAQ (reference sequence). Germline trimming cut 5 bases from V and 4 bases from J; bases unmatched to any gene: 3. The CDR3 totals 14 residues. The CDR3 loop is CASSEGQGVETQYF. In nucleotides, the CDR3 is TGTGCCAGCAGCGAGGGACAGGGGGTAGAGACCCAGTACTTC. The full variable domain, completed using reference TRBV7-9 and TRBJ2-5, is DTGVSQNPRHKITKRGQNVTFRCDPISEHNRLYWYRQTLGQGPEFLTYFQNEAQLEKSRLLSDRFSAERPKGSFSTLEIQRTEQGDSAMYLCASSEGQGVETQYFGPGTRLLVL.

Concerning this clone: The identical CDR3 is also encoded by other nucleotide sequences in the sample. V gene TRBV6-5 combines with J gene TRBJ2-7; D is uncertain. V gave up 2 bases and J gave up 0 bases, with 8 bases separating them. This CDR3 spans 14 amino acids. Germline V lookup: CDR1 MNHEY, CDR2 SVGAGI. The CDR3 region is CASSYVGSSYEQYF. The CDR3 nucleotides are TGTGCCAGCAGTTACGTGGGAAGCTCCTACGAGCAGTACTTC.

This clone was observed a single time. The V call is TRBV9, the J call TRBJ1-6; tentatively, D is TRBD1 (6 bases). This CDR3 is built from 16 residues. Trimming removed 4 bases at V and 6 bases at J, with 17 bases between. Per the germline V gene, CDR1 is SGDLS and CDR2 is YYNGEE. The CDR3 DNA reads as TGTGCCAGCAGCCACAGGGTGAATTTACGTAATTCACCCCTCCACTTT. This translates into CASSHRVNLRNSPLHF.

The V gene is TRBV11-3, the J gene TRBJ2-4; D perhaps matches TRBD1 (5 bases). Trimming took off 1 base at V and 5 bases at J, with 9 bases between the two ends. The CDR3 extends over 14 amino acids. Germline lookup yields CDR1 SGHNT and CDR2 YENEEA. The CDR3 DNA is TGTGCCAGCAGCTTAGGGGGCCTGGAAAACATTCAGTACTTC. Translation gives CASSLGGLENIQYF. The full variable domain, in which reference TRBV11-3 and TRBJ2-4 provide the parts outside the CDR3, is EAGVVQSPRYKIIEKKQPVAFWCNPISGHNTLYWYLQNLGQGPELLIRYENEEAVDDSQLPKDRFSAERLKGVDSTLKIQPAELGDSAVYLCASSLGGLENIQYFGAGTRLSVL.

The J gene is TRBJ2-5, the V gene TRBV5-1, with 14 bases aligning to TRBD2. CDR3 length equals 17 residues. Germline V gene data show CDR1 as SGHRS and CDR2 as YFSETQ. Trimming removed 5 bases from V and 4 bases from J; junction bases left unmatched: 10. This CDR3 reads CASRKGLAGGRRETQYF. CDR3 bases: TGCGCCAGCAGAAAAGGACTAGCGGGGGGACGTCGAGAGACCCAGTACTTC.

Ten or more counts support this clone. The chain joins TRBV27 to TRBJ2-1; no definite D call. The V gene lost 6 bases and the J gene lost 7 bases, with 10 bases spanning the gap. The CDR3 runs 12 residues. Germline CDR1 MNHEY, CDR2 SMNVEV (reference sequence). DNA for the CDR3: TGTGCCAGCAGCACAGCCCTTAATGAGCAGTTCTTC. It specifies CASSTALNEQFF.

This clone was counted once. Here the CDR3 reads CASSPYPGQGTYEQYF. The CDR3 DNA is TGTGCCAGCAGCCCCTACCCGGGACAGGGGACCTACGAGCAGTACTTC. This chain joins TRBV7-8 and TRBJ2-7, with 10 bases that match TRBD1. Germline V gives CDR1 SGHVS, CDR2 FQNEAQ. The CDR3 is made up of 16 amino acids. J was trimmed by 2 bases and V by 5 bases; bases with no gene match: 9.

V gene TRBV19 combines with J gene TRBJ1-2, with no clear D. This CDR3 is built from 16 residues. V was clipped by 1 base and J by 5 bases, with 17 bases between them. Germline V gene data show CDR1 as LNHDA and CDR2 as SQIVND (reference sequence). The CDR3 loop is CASSIGEFDFSYGYTF. The DNA for the CDR3 is TGTGCCAGTAGTATAGGTGAATTCGACTTTTCGTATGGCTACACCTTC.

V gene TRBV13 combines with J gene TRBJ1-1, with TRBD1 matching 9 bases. V lost 4 bases, J lost 4 bases, and 4 bases stayed unmatched. Germline V CDR1 and CDR2: PRHDT, FYEKMQ (reference sequence). There are 14 residues in the CDR3. CDR3 nucleotides: TGTGCCAGCAGCTCCCTGGACAGGGGCACTGAAGCTTTCTTT. Translation gives CASSSLDRGTEAFF.

The chain recombines TRBV7-9 with TRBJ2-7; TRBD1 aligns across 8 bases. The germline CDR1 and CDR2 sequences are SEHNR and FQNEAQ (reference sequence). The CDR3 is made up of 15 amino acids. Losses at the gene ends were 7 bases for V and 6 bases for J; bases not matched to a gene: 14. DNA of the CDR3: TGTGCCAGCACCTTCGTTGGGCAGGGGGCGGGCGAGCAGTACTTC. It specifies CASTFVGQGAGEQYF.

The gene calls are TRBV9 and TRBJ2-1; D perhaps matches TRBD2 (6 bases). The CDR3 sequence is 15 residues long. V dropped 0 bases and J dropped 6 bases, with 13 bases sitting between them. Looked up from germline, CDR1 is SGDLS and CDR2 is YYNGEE. The CDR3: CASSVVTGVSNEQFF. CDR3 sequence (DNA): TGTGCCAGCAGCGTAGTCACGGGAGTTTCCAATGAGCAGTTCTTC.

This chain uses TRBV10-2 with TRBJ2-3; 11 bases match TRBD2. The trim removed 3 bases at V and 2 bases at J, leaving 7 bases unmatched. Germline loops: CDR1 WSHSY, CDR2 SAAADI. CDR3 size: 17 residues. The CDR3: CASSDDGLAGYTDTQYF. CDR3 sequence (DNA): TGCGCCAGCAGTGATGATGGACTAGCGGGTTACACAGATACGCAGTATTTT.

The chain joins TRBV4-1 to TRBJ2-2; D gene ambiguous. From germline, CDR1 is MGHRA and CDR2 YSYEKL. V lost 1 base, J lost 0 bases, and 6 bases lay in between. The CDR3 extends over 15 amino acids. The CDR3 DNA follows: TGCGCCAGCAGCCAAGGGGCTACGAACACCGGGGAGCTGTTTTTT. Translated: CASSQGATNTGELFF.

J is TRBJ1-6 and V is TRBV6-5; 8 bases map to TRBD1. The CDR3 totals 14 residues. CDR1 and CDR2 (germline): MNHEY, SVGAGI. Trimming removed 5 bases from V and 10 bases from J; junction bases left unmatched: 7. The CDR3 DNA reads TGTGCCAGCAGTCTGGCAGGGGGCAGGTCACCCCTCCACTTT. Translated: CASSLAGGRSPLHF.

The chain carries TRBV2 and TRBJ2-1; TRBD2 aligns across 8 bases. Germline assignment: CDR1 SNHLY and CDR2 FYNNEI. V gave up 8 bases and J gave up 7 bases; unmatched junction bases: 7. The CDR3 length is 13 residues. The CDR3 reads CASPRGGWNEQFF. Written as DNA, the CDR3 is TGTGCCAGCCCTCGGGGGGGTTGGAATGAGCAGTTCTTC. Together with reference TRBV2 and TRBJ2-1, the CDR3 gives the full variable domain: EPEVTQTPSHQVTQMGQEVILRCVPISNHLYFYWYRQILGQKVEFLVSFYNNEISEKSEIFDDQFSVERPDGSNFTLKIRSTKLEDSAMYFCASPRGGWNEQFFGPGTRLTVL.

The V call is TRBV11-2, the J call TRBJ2-7; D remains ambiguous. CDR3 length equals 13 residues. The V gene's germline CDR1 is SGHAT and CDR2 FQNNGV. The V gene lost 0 bases and the J gene lost 3 bases, with 6 bases spanning the gap. The CDR3 spells CASSLDKVYEQYF. DNA of the CDR3: TGTGCCAGCAGCTTAGACAAGGTCTACGAGCAGTACTTC.

The count of this clone is one. The V and J genes are TRBV19 and TRBJ2-7; D not certain. V was pared by 0 bases and J by 0 bases, with 6 bases between. The germline V gene has CDR1 LNHDA and CDR2 SQIVND (reference sequence). The CDR3 runs 14 residues. The CDR3 region has the DNA TGTGCCAGTAGTATAGATTCCCTCTCCTACGAGCAGTACTTC. Encoded protein: CASSIDSLSYEQYF.

This clone has only a few counts. This sample also contains other DNA sequences that code for the same CDR3. The chain carries TRBV27 and TRBJ1-3; D remains unclear. The CDR3 extends over 12 amino acids. V was shortened by 3 bases and J by 4 bases, with 4 bases between the two germline ends. Per germline, CDR1 MNHEY and CDR2 SMNVEV (reference sequence). The CDR3 sequence is CASSLPGNTIYF. CDR3 sequence (DNA): TGTGCCAGCAGTTTGCCAGGAAACACCATATATTTT.